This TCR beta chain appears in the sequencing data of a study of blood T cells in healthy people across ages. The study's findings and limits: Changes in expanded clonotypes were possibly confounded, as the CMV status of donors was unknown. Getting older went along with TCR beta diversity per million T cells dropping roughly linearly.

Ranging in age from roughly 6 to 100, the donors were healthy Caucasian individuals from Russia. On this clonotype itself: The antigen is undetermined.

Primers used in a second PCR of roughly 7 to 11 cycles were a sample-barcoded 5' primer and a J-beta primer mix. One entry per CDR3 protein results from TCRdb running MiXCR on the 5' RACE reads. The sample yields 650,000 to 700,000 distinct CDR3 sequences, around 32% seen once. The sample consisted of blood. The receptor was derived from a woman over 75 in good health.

The CDR3 region is CAISESTVGTNEKLFF. Written as DNA, the CDR3 is TGTGCCATCAGTGAGTCGACTGTTGGGACTAATGAAAAACTGTTTTTT. The gene calls are TRBV10-3 and TRBJ1-4; D unresolved. The CDR3 spans 16 residues. Germline values: CDR1 ENHRY, CDR2 SYGVKD. Between the trimmed V and J ends, which lost 0 bases and 2 bases, there was a span of 10 bases.